The 6 T cell receptor beta chains below were found in one sample sequenced in a study of T cell responses to AZD1222 COVID-19 vaccine. Data came from immunoSEQ multiplex PCR; TCRdb stores just in-frame clones and leaves some out. The sample has 80,000 or so clones; roughly 82% are singletons. Sequences were derived from peripheral blood, sampled on day 0 of AZD1222 vaccination. These TCRs come from an adult in good health.

This sequence joins TRBV5-4 and TRBJ2-7; TRBD1 agrees at 10 bases. Losses at the gene ends were 4 bases for V and 2 bases for J; bases not matched to a gene: 6. Looked up from germline, CDR1 is SGHNT and CDR2 is YYREEE (reference sequence). This CDR3 has 15 amino acids. The CDR3 here is CASSPRDRGTYEQYF. The CDR3 DNA follows: TGTGCCAGCAGCCCCCGGGACAGGGGTACCTACGAGCAGTACTTC. Using reference TRBV5-4 and TRBJ2-7 for the parts outside the CDR3, the full variable domain is ETGVTQSPTHLIKTRGQQVTLRCSSQSGHNTVSWYQQALGQGPQFIFQYYREEENGRGNFPPRFSGLQFPNYSSELNVNALELDDSALYLCASSPRDRGTYEQYFGPGTRLTVT.

V usage is TRBV6-2 or TRBV6-3 and J usage is TRBJ2-3; D is unresolved. The CDR3 is made up of 12 amino acids. Germline loops: CDR1 MNHEY, CDR2 SVGEGT. The V gene lost 6 bases and the J gene lost 4 bases, with 8 bases spanning the gap. The CDR3, as DNA: TGTGCCAGCAGCCTCTTGTCAGATACGCAGTATTTT. As protein: CASSLLSDTQYF.

The chain recombines TRBV6-2 or TRBV6-3 with TRBJ2-3; tentatively, D is TRBD2 (6 bases). The CDR3 sequence is 15 residues long. Germline V lookup: CDR1 MNHEY, CDR2 SVGEGT. V was pared by 2 bases and J by 4 bases, with 13 bases between. CDR3 in DNA: TGTGCCAGCAGTTACGGGGCTAGCGCCGCAGATACGCAGTATTTT. The encoded protein is CASSYGASAADTQYF.

The chain has TRBV2 and TRBJ2-1, with a weak D call TRBD1 (6 bases). The V gene's germline CDR1 is SNHLY and CDR2 FYNNEI. Trimming cost V 7 bases and J 4 bases, with 11 bases left between them. CDR3 length: 13 amino acids. The CDR3 sequence is CASKSRGYNEQFF. The DNA for the CDR3 is TGTGCCAGCAAGAGTAGGGGGTACAATGAGCAGTTCTTC.

V and J are TRBV24-1 and TRBJ1-5; D not resolved. This CDR3 has 14 amino acids. The V end was cut by 5 bases, the J end by 3 bases, with 10 bases between. The germline V gene has CDR1 KGHDR and CDR2 SFDVKD. The CDR3 DNA reads TGTGCCACCAGTGGCTCAGGTTCCAATCAGCCCCAGCATTTT. Residues: CATSGSGSNQPQHF.

The V and J genes are TRBV4-3 and TRBJ2-5, with 10 bases identical to TRBD2. This CDR3 has 16 amino acids. Trimming took 1 base from V and 5 from J; bases not matched to a gene: 7. Germline CDR1 is LGHNA and CDR2 is YSLEER. The CDR3 DNA is TGCGCCAGCAGCCAAGGAGCGGGAGGGCCCTGGGAGACCCAGTACTTC. It codes for CASSQGAGGPWETQYF.